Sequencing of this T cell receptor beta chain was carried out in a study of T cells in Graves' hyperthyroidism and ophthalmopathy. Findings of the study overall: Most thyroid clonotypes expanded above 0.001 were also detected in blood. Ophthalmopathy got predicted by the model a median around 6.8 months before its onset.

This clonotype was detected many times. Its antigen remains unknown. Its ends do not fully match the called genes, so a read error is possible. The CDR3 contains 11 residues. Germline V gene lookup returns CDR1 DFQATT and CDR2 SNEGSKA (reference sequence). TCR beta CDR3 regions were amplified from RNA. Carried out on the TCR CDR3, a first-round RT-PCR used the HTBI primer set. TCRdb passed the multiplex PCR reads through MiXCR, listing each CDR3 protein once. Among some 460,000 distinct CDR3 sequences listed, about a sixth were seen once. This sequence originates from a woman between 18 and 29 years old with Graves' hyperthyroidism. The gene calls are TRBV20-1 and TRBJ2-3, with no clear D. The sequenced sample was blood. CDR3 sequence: CSAIFTNTQYF. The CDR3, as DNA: TGCAGTGCGATATTCACAAATACGCAGTATTTT.